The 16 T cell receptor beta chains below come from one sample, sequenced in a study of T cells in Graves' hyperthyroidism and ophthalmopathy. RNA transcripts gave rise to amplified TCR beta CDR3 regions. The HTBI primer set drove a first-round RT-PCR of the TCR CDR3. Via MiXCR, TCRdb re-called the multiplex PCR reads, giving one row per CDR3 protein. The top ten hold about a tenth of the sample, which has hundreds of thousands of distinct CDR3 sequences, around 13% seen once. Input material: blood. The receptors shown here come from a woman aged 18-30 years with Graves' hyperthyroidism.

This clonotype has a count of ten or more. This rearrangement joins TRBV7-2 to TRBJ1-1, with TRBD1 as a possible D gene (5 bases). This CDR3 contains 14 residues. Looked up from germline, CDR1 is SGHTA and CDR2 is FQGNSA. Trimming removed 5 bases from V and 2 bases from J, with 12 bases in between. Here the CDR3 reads CASSRGPSNTEAFF. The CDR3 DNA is TGTGCCAGCAGCAGGGGACCCTCTAACACTGAAGCTTTCTTT.

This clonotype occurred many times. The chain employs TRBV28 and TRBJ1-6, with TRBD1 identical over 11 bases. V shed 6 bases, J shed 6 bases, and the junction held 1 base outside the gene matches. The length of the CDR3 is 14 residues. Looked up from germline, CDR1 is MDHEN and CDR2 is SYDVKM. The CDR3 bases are TGTGCCAGCAGCGGGACAGGGGGTAATTCACCCCTCCACTTT. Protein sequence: CASSGTGGNSPLHF. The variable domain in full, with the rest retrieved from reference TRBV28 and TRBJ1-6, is DVKVTQSSRYLVKRTGEKVFLECVQDMDHENMFWYRQDPGLGLRLIYFSYDVKMKEKGDIPEGYSVSREKKERFSLILESASTNQTSMYLCASSGTGGNSPLHFGNGTRLTVT.

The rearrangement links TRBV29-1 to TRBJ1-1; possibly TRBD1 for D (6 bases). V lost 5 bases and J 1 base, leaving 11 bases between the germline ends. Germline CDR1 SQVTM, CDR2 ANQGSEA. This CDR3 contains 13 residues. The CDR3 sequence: CSVKRGTNTEAFF. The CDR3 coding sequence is TGCAGCGTTAAGAGGGGGACGAACACTGAAGCTTTCTTT.

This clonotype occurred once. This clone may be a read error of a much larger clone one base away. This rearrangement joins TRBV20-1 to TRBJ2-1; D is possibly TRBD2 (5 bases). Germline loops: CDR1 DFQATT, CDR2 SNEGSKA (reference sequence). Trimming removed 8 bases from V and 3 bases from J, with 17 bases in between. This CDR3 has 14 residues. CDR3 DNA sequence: TGCAGTCCGAGTGGGGAGTCTAGCTACAATGAGCAGTTCTTC. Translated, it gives CSPSGESSYNEQFF.

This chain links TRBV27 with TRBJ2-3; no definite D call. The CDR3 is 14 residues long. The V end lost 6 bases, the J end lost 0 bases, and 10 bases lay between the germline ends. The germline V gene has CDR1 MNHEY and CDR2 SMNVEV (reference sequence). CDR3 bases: TGTGCCAGCAGATCAACAGCAAGCACAGATACGCAGTATTTT. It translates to CASRSTASTDTQYF.

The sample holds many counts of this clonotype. The CDR3 reads CASSPPRGMNTEAFF. For the CDR3, the DNA is TGTGCCAGCTCACCACCGAGGGGGATGAACACTGAAGCTTTCTTT. V usage is TRBV18 and J usage is TRBJ1-1, with a possible D match to TRBD1 (6 bases). Trimming shortened V by 0 bases and J by 0 bases, and 8 bases separated the two germline ends. The germline V gene has CDR1 KGHSH and CDR2 LQKENI. This CDR3 has 15 amino acids.

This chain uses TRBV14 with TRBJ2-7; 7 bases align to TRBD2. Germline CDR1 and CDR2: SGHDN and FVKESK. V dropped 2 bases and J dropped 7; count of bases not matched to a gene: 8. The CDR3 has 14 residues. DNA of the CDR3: TGTGCCAGCAGCCAATTCGCGGGAGTGGGTGAGCAGTACTTC. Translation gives CASSQFAGVGEQYF.

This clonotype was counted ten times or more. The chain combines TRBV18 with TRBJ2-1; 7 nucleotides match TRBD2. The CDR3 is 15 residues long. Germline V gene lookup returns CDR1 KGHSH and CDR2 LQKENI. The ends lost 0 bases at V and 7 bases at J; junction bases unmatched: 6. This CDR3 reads CASSPPSAGDNEQFF. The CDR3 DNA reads TGTGCCAGCTCACCACCTTCGGCGGGAGATAATGAGCAGTTCTTC. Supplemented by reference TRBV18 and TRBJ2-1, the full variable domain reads NAGVMQNPRHLVRRRGQEARLRCSPMKGHSHVYWYRQLPEEGLKFMVYLQKENIIDESGMPKERFSAEFPKEGPSILRIQQVVRGDSAAYFCASSPPSAGDNEQFFGPGTRLTVL.

The CDR3 nucleotides are TGTGCCAGCAGTTCCTTGGGTCTTCGGCCCGCATCCTACGAGCAGTACTTC. It translates to CASSSLGLRPASYEQYF. This sequence joins TRBV27 and TRBJ2-7, with D hard to call. Germline V gene lookup returns CDR1 MNHEY and CDR2 SMNVEV (reference sequence). This CDR3 comprises 17 residues. V was shortened by 4 bases and J by 1 base, with 20 bases between the two germline ends.

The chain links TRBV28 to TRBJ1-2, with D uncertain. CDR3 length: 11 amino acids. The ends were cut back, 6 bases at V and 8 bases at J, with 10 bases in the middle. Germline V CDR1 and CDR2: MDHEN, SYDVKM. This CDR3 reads CASSTGPGYTF. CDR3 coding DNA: TGTGCCAGCAGCACCGGTCCGGGCTACACCTTC.

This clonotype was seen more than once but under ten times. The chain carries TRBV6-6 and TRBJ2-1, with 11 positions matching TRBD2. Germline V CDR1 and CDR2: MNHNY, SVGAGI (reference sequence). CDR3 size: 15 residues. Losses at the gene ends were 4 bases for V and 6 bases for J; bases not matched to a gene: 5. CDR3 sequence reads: CASSSRLAGSNEQFF. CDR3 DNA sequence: TGTGCCAGCAGTTCTCGACTAGCGGGATCCAATGAGCAGTTCTTC.

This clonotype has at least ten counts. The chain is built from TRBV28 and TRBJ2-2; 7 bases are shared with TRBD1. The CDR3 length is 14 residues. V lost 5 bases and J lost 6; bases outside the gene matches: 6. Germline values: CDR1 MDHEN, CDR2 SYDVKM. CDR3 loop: CASSPGTESGELFF. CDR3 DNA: TGTGCCAGCAGTCCTGGGACAGAATCCGGGGAGCTGTTTTTT.

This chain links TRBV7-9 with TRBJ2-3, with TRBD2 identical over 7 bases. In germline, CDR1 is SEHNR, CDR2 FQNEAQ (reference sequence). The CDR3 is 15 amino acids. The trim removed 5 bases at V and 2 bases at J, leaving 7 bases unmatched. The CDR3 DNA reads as TGTGCCAGCAGCCGCGGGACTACAGACACAGATACGCAGTATTTT. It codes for CASSRGTTDTDTQYF.

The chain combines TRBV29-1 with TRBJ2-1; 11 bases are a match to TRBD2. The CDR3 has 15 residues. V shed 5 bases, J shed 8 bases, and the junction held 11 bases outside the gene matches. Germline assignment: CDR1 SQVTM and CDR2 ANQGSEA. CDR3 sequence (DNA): TGCAGCGTTTCTTTAGCGGGAGGGCCCGGGGATGAGCAGTTCTTC. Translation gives CSVSLAGGPGDEQFF.

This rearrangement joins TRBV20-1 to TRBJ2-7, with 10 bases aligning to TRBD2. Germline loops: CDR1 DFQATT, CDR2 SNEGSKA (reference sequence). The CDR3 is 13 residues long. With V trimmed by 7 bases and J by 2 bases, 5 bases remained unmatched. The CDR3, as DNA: TGCAGTGTTCGGACTAGCGGAACCTACGAGCAGTACTTC. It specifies CSVRTSGTYEQYF.

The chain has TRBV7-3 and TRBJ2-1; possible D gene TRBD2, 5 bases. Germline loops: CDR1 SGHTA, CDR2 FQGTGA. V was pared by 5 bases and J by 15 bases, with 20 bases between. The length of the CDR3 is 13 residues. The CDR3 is CASSPRGSDKWFF. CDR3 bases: TGTGCCAGCAGCCCCCGGGGTAGCGATAAGTGGTTCTTC.